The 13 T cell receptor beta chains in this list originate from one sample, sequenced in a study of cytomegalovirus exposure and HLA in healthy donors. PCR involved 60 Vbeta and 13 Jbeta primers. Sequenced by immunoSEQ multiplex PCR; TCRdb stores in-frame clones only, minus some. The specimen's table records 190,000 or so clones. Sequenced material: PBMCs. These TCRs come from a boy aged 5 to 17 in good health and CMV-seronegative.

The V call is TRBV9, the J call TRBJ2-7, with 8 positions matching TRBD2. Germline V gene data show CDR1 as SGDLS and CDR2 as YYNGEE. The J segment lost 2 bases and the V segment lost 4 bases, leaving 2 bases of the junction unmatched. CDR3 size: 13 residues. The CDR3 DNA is TGTGCCAGCAGCTCTAGCGGGCCCTACGAGCAGTACTTC. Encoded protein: CASSSSGPYEQYF.

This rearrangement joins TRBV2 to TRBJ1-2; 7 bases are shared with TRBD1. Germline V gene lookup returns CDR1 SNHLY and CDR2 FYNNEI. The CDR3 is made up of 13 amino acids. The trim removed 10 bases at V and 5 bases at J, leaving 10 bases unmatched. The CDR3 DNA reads TGTGCCACCGTCGTCCAGGGGGATTATGGCTACACCTTC. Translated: CATVVQGDYGYTF.

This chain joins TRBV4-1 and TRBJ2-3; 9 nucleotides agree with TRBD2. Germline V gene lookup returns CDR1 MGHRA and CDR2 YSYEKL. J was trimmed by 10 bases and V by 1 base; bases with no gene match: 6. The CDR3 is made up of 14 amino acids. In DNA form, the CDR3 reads TGCGCCAGCAGCCAAGTCCTAGCGGGGAATGCGCAGTATTTT. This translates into CASSQVLAGNAQYF.

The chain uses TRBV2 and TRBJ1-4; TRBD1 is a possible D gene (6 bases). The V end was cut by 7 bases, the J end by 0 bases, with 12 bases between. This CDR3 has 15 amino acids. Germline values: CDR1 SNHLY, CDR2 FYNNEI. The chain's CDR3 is CASNRQVATNEKLFF. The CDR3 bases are TGTGCCAGCAATCGACAGGTCGCAACTAATGAAAAACTGTTTTTT.

CDR3 loop: CSVEVAALINYGYTF. The CDR3 DNA reads TGCAGCGTTGAAGTGGCAGCGCTTATAAACTATGGCTACACCTTC. The rearrangement links TRBV29-1 to TRBJ1-2; D uncertain. From germline, CDR1 is SQVTM and CDR2 ANQGSEA. This CDR3 is 15 amino acids long. The V end lost 1 base, the J end lost 2 bases, and 14 bases lay between the germline ends.

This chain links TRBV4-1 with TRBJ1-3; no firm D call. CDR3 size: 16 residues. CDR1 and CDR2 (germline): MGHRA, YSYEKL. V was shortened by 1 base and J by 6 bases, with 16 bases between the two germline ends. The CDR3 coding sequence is TGCGCCAGCAGCCAAGTTGATATGGGCTTTACAAACACCATATATTTT. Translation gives CASSQVDMGFTNTIYF.

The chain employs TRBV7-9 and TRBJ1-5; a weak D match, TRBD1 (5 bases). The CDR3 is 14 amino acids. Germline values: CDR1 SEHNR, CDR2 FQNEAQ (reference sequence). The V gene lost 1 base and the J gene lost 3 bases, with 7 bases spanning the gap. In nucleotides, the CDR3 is TGTGCCAGCAGCTTAGGGGGCAACAATCAGCCCCAGCATTTT. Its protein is CASSLGGNNQPQHF.

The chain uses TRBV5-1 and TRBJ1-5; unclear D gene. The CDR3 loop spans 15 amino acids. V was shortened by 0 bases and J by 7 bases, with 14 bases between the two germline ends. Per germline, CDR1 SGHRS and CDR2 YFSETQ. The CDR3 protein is CASSLGGTAGQPQHF. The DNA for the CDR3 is TGCGCCAGCAGCTTGGGTGGCACCGCGGGGCAGCCCCAGCATTTT. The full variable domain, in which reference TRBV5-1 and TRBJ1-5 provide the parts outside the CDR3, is KAGVTQTPRYLIKTRGQQVTLSCSPISGHRSVSWYQQTPGQGLQFLFEYFSETQRNKGNFPGRFSGRQFSNSRSEMNVSTLELGDSALYLCASSLGGTAGQPQHFGDGTRLSIL.

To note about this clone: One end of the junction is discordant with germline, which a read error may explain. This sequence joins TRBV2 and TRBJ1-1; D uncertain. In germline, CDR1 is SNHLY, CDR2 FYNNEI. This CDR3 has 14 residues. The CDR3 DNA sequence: TGTGCCAGCAGCGACGTACCCGAGTTGACTGAAGCCTTCTTT. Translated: CASSDVPELTEAFF.

This CDR3 reads CASSFRSQPQHF. The CDR3 DNA reads TGTGCCAGCAGTTTTCGGAGTCAGCCCCAGCATTTT. The chain couples TRBV28 to TRBJ1-5, with unresolved D. Trimming removed 3 bases from V and 6 bases from J, with 6 bases in between. Per germline, CDR1 MDHEN and CDR2 SYDVKM. CDR3 length: 12 amino acids.

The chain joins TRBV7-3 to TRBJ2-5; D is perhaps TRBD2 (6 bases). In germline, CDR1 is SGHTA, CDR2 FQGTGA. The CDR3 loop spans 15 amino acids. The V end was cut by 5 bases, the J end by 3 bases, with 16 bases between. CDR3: CASSPYSGTEETQYF. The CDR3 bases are TGTGCCAGCAGCCCGTACTCCGGGACTGAAGAGACCCAGTACTTC.

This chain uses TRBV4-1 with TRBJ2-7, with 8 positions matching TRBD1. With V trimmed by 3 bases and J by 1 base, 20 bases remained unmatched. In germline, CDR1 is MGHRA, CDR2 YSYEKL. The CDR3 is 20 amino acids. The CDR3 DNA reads TGCGCCAGCAGCCACGGGCGCTTAGGACAGGGAAATAGTGGGTCCTACGAGCAGTACTTC. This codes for CASSHGRLGQGNSGSYEQYF.

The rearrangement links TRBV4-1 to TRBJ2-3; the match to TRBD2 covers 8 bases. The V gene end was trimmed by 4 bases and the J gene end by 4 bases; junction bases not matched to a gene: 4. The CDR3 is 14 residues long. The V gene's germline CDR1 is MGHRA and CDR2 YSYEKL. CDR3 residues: CASSPREGADTQYF. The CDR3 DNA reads TGCGCCAGCAGCCCACGGGAGGGGGCAGATACGCAGTATTTT.